This T cell receptor beta chain is drawn from a study of cytomegalovirus exposure and HLA in healthy donors. Overall study results and limits: V- and J-gene trimming of TCR beta was linked (in a later analysis) to a missense DCLRE1C variant. Earlier analysis yielded a pattern in which most TCR beta V segments were productive about 87% or about 30% of the time.

About this clone: Its antigen is undetermined.

Primers included in the PCR were 60 Vbeta and 13 Jbeta primers. Data came from immunoSEQ multiplex PCR; TCRdb stores just in-frame clones and leaves some out. The sample contains roughly 120,000 clones, roughly 79% of which appear only once. The length of the CDR3 is 16 residues. V lost 1 base to trimming and J lost 5 bases; unmatched junction nucleotides: 6. CDR1 is KGHSH, CDR2 LQKENI, per germline. The sequenced sample was PBMCs. The receptor's source is a woman aged 18-29 years in good health and CMV-seronegative. This sequence joins TRBV18 and TRBJ2-7, with 12 nucleotides matching TRBD1. The CDR3 reads CASSPLGTGGLDEQYF. Written as DNA, the CDR3 is TGTGCCAGCTCACCACTCGGGACAGGGGGCCTCGACGAGCAGTACTTC.